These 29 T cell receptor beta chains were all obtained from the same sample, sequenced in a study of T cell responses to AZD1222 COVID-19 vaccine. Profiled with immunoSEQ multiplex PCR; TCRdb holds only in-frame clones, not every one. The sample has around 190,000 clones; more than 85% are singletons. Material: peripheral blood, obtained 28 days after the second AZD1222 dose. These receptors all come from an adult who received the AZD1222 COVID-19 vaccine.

The CDR3 DNA sequence: TGTGCCAGTAGTATGGAGGGATCGAACACCGGGGAGCTGTTTTTT. Translated: CASSMEGSNTGELFF. V usage is TRBV19 and J usage is TRBJ2-2; D may be TRBD2 (6 bases). The CDR3 spans 15 residues. V was cut by 3 bases and J by 0 bases, with 8 bases left in between. Germline assignment: CDR1 LNHDA and CDR2 SQIVND (reference sequence).

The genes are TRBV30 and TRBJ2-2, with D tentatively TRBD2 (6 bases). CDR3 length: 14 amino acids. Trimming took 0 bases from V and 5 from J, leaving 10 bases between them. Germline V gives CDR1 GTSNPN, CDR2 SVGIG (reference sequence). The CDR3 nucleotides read TGTGCCTGGAGTGTAATTCTAGCGACCGGGGAGCTGTTTTTT. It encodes CAWSVILATGELFF. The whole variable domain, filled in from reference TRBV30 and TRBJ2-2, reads SQTIHQWPATLVQPVGSPLSLECTVEGTSNPNLYWYRQAAGRGLQLLFYSVGIGQISSEVPQNLSASRPQDRQFILSSKKLLLSDSGFYLCAWSVILATGELFFGEGSRLTVL.

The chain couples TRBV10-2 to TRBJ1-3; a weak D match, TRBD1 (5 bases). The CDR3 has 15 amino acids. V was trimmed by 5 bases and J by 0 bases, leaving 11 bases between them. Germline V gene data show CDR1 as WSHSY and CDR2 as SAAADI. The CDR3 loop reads CASSLGTPSGNTIYF. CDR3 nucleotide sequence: TGCGCCAGCAGTCTTGGGACCCCCTCTGGAAACACCATATATTTT.

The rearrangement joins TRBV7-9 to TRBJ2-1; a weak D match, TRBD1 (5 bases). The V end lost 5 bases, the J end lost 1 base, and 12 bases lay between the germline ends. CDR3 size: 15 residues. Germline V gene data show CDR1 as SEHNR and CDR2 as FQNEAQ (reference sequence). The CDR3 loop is CASSPQPGSYNEQFF. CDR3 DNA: TGTGCCAGCAGCCCTCAGCCAGGGTCCTACAATGAGCAGTTCTTC.

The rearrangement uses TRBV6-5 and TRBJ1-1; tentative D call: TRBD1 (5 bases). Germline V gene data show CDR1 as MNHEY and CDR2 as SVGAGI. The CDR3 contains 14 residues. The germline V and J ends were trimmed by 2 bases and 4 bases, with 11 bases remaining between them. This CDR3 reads CASSYGGAGTEAFF. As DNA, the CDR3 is TGTGCCAGCAGTTACGGTGGGGCGGGCACTGAAGCTTTCTTT.

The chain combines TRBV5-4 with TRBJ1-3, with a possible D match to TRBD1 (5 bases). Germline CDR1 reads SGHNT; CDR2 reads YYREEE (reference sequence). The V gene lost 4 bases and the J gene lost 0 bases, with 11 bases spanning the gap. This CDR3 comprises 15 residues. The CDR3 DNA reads TGTGCCAGCAGCCCGGACGGGACCTCTGGAAACACCATATATTTT. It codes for CASSPDGTSGNTIYF.

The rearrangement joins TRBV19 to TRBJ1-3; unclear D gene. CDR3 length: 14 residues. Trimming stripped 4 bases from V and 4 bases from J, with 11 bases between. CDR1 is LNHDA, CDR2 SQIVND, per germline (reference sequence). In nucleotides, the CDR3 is TGTGCCAGTAGTACCGAGCTGATGGGAAACACCATATATTTT. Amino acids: CASSTELMGNTIYF.

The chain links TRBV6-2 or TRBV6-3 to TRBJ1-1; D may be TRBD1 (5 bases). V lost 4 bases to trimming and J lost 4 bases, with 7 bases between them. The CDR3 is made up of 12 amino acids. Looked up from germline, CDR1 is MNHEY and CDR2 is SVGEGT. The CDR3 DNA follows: TGTGCCAGCAGTTTTCAGGGCACTGAAGCTTTCTTT. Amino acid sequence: CASSFQGTEAFF.

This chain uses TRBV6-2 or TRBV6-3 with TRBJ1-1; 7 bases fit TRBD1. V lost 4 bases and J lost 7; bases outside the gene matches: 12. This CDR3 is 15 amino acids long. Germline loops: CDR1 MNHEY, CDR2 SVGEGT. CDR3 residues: CASSSLQGRGIEAFF. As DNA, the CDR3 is TGTGCCAGCAGTTCCTTACAGGGGCGAGGTATTGAAGCTTTCTTT.

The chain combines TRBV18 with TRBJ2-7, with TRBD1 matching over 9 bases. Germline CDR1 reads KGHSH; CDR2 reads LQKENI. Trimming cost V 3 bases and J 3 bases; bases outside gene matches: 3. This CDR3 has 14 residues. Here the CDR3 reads CASSPGTGYYEQYF. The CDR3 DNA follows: TGTGCCAGCTCACCCGGGACAGGGTACTACGAGCAGTACTTC.

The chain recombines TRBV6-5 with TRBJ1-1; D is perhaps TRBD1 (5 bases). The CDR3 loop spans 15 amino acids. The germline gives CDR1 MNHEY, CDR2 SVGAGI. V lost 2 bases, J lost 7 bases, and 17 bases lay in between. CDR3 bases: TGTGCCAGCAGTTACGACGGTGGCAGGGCGAGTGAAGCTTTCTTT. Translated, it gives CASSYDGGRASEAFF.

CDR3 sequence: CASSQLYNGYTF. The CDR3 nucleotides are TGTGCCAGCAGCCAACTCTATAATGGCTACACCTTC. The chain combines TRBV3-1 (or the pseudogene TRBV3-2) with TRBJ1-2, with D unclear. There are 12 residues in the CDR3. Germline-derived CDR1 and CDR2 are LGHDT and YNNKEL (reference sequence). Trimming shortened V by 2 bases and J by 6 bases, and 7 bases separated the two germline ends.

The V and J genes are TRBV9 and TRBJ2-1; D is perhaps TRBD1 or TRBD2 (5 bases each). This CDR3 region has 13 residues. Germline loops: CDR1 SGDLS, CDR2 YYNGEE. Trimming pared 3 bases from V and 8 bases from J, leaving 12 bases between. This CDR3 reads CASSGGRADEQFF. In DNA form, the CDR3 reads TGTGCCAGCAGCGGGGGACGCGCAGATGAGCAGTTCTTC.

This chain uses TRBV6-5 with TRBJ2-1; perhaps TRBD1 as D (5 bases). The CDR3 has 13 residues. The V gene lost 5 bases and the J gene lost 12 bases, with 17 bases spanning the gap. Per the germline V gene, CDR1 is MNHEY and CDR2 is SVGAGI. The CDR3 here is CASSRTAGWVQFF. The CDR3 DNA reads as TGTGCCAGCAGTCGAACGGCAGGGTGGGTGCAGTTCTTC.

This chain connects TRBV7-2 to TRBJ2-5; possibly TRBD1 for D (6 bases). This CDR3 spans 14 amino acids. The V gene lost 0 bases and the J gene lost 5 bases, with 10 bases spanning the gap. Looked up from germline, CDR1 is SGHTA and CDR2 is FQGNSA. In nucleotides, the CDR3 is TGTGCCAGCAGCTTAGCGGCAGGACAGGAGACCCAGTACTTC. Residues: CASSLAAGQETQYF.

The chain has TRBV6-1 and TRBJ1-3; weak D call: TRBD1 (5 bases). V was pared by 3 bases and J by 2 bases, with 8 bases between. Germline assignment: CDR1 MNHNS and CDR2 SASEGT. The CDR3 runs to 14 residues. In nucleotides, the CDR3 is TGTGCCAGCAGTGAGGCAGGGCCTGGAAACACCATATATTTT. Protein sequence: CASSEAGPGNTIYF.

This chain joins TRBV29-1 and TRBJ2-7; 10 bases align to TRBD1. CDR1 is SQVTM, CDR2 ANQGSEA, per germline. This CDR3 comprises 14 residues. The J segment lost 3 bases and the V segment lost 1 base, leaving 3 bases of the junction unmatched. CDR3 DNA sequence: TGCAGCGTTGAAGTGGGGGACAGGGGCTACGAGCAGTACTTC. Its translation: CSVEVGDRGYEQYF.

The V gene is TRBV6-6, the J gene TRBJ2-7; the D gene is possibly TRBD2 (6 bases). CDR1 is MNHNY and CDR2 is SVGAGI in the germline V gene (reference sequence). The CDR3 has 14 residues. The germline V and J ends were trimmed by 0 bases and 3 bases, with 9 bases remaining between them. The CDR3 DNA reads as TGTGCCAGCAGTTACTCGAGGGGAGGCTACGAGCAGTACTTC. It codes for CASSYSRGGYEQYF.

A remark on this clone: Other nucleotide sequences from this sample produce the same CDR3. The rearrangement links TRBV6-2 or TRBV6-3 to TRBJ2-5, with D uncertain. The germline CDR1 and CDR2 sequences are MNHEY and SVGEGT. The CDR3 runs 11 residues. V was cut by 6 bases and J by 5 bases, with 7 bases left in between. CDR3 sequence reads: CASSQGETQYF. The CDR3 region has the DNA TGTGCCAGCAGCCAAGGGGAGACCCAGTACTTC.

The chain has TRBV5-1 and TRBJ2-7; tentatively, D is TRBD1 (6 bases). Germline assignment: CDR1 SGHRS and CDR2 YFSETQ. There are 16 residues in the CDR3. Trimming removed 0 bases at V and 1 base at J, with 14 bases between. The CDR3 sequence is CASSLVTGTYSYEQYF. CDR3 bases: TGCGCCAGCAGCTTGGTCACCGGGACATATTCCTACGAGCAGTACTTC.

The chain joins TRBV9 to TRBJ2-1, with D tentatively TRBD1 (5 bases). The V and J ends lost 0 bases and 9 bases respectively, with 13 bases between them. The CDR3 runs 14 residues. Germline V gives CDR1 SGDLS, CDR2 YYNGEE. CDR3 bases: TGTGCCAGCAGCGTAGTGGCAGGGAACGGTGAGCAGTTCTTC. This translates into CASSVVAGNGEQFF.

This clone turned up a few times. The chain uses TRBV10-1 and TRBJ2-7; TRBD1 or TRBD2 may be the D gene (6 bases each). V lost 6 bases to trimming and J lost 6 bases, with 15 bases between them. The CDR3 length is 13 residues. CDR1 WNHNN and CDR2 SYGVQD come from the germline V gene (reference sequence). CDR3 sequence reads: CASSAGTSAEQYF. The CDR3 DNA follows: TGCGCCAGCAGCGCGGGGACATCGGCCGAGCAGTACTTC.

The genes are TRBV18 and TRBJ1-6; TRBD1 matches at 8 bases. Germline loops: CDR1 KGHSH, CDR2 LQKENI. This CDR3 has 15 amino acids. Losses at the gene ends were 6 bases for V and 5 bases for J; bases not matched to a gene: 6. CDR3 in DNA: TGTGCCAGCTCGCGACAGGGGAACGATAATTCACCCCTCCACTTT. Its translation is CASSRQGNDNSPLHF. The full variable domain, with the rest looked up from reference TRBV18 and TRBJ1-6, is NAGVMQNPRHLVRRRGQEARLRCSPMKGHSHVYWYRQLPEEGLKFMVYLQKENIIDESGMPKERFSAEFPKEGPSILRIQQVVRGDSAAYFCASSRQGNDNSPLHFGNGTRLTVT.

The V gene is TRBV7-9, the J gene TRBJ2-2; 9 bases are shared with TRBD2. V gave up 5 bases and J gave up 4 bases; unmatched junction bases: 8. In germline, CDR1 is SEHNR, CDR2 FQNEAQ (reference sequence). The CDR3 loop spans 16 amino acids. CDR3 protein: CASSPLAGVTTGELFF. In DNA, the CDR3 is TGTGCCAGCAGCCCTTTAGCGGGGGTGACCACCGGGGAGCTGTTTTTT.

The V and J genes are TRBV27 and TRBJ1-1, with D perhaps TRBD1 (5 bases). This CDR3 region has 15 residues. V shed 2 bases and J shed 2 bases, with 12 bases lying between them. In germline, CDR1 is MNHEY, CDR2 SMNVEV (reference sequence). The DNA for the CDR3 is TGTGCCAGCAGTTTAAAGGCAGGGCCTAACACTGAAGCTTTCTTT. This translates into CASSLKAGPNTEAFF.

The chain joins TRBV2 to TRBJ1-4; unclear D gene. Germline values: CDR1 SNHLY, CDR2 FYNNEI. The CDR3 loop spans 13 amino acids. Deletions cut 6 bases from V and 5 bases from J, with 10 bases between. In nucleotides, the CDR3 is TGTGCCAGCAGCGGATCAGGCAATGAAAAACTGTTTTTT. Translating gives CASSGSGNEKLFF.

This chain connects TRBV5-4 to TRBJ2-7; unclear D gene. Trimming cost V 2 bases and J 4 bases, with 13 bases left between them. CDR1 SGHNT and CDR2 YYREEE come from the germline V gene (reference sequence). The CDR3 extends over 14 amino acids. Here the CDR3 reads CASSLQGIRYEQYF. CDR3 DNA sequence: TGTGCCAGCAGCTTACAAGGGATCCGGTACGAGCAGTACTTC.

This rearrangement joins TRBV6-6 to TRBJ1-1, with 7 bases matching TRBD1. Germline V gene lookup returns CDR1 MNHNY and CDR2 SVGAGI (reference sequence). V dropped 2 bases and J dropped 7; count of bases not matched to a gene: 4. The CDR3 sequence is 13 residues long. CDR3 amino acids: CASSYRTGNEAFF. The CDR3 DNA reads TGTGCCAGCAGTTACCGGACAGGAAATGAAGCTTTCTTT.

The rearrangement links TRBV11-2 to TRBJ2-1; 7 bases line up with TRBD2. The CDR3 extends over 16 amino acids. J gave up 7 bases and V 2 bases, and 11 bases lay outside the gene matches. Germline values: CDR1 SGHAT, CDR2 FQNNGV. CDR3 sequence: CASSLLAGARGNEQFF. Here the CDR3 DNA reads TGTGCCAGCAGCTTACTGGCGGGAGCCCGGGGAAATGAGCAGTTCTTC.